The 7 T cell receptor beta chains given below trace back to one sample, sequenced in a study of human T cells and chemical hapten exposure. The time point denotes: patch test 3, about 24 weeks after DPC sensitization. The treatment here: therapeutic diphenylcyclopropenone sensitization with weekly scalp DPC. One entry per CDR3 protein, called by TCRdb with MiXCR from the RACE reads. The table records about 82,000 distinct CDR3 sequences, approximately 13% of them present only once. Sequences were derived from whole blood, sampled in connection with sensitization to the hapten diphenylcyclopropenone (DPC). Every receptor here comes from a woman between 45 and 65 years old with alopecia areata. Some clones in this sample may be carry-over from other donors' samples.

V gene TRBV25-1 combines with J gene TRBJ1-1; D not resolved. With 4 bases removed from V and 10 bases from J, the gap between germline ends came to 16 bases. CDR1 is MGHDK, CDR2 SYGVNS, per germline. The CDR3 runs to 13 residues. Here the CDR3 reads CASSGSIAGRAFF. CDR3 bases: TGTGCCAGCAGTGGATCCATCGCAGGCCGAGCTTTCTTT. Full variable domain (outside the CDR3, taken from reference TRBV25-1 and TRBJ1-1): EADIYQTPRYLVIGTGKKITLECSQTMGHDKMYWYQQDPGMELHLIHYSYGVNSTEKGDLSSESTVSRIRTEHFPLTLESARPSHTSQYLCASSGSIAGRAFFGQGTRLTVV.

The chain combines TRBV18 with TRBJ2-2, with 12 nucleotides matching TRBD2. The CDR3 is made up of 20 amino acids. Trimming cost V 3 bases and J 2 bases; bases outside gene matches: 13. CDR1 is KGHSH and CDR2 is LQKENI in the germline V gene. The CDR3 DNA is TGTGCCAGCTCACCGACAAAACGCCAAGGACTAGCGGGAAACACCGGGGAGCTGTTTTTT. It is translated as CASSPTKRQGLAGNTGELFF. Complete variable domain (other parts from reference TRBV18 and TRBJ2-2): NAGVMQNPRHLVRRRGQEARLRCSPMKGHSHVYWYRQLPEEGLKFMVYLQKENIIDESGMPKERFSAEFPKEGPSILRIQQVVRGDSAAYFCASSPTKRQGLAGNTGELFFGEGSRLTVL.

The chain uses TRBV20-1 and TRBJ2-6; D is undetermined. Per the germline V gene, CDR1 is DFQATT and CDR2 is SNEGSKA (reference sequence). The V and J ends lost 0 bases and 1 base respectively, with 7 bases between them. This CDR3 spans 15 amino acids. CDR3 bases: TGCAGTGCTAGAGATCTTAGTTCTGGGGCCAACGTCCTGACTTTC. As protein: CSARDLSSGANVLTF.

At least ten counts were recorded for this clonotype. V and J are TRBV27 and TRBJ1-2, with a possible D match to TRBD1 (6 bases). Germline CDR1 reads MNHEY; CDR2 reads SMNVEV (reference sequence). The V gene lost 7 bases and the J gene lost 4 bases, with 16 bases spanning the gap. The CDR3 sequence is 14 residues long. The DNA of the CDR3 is TGTGCCAGCACGCCAAGCGGGGGGGCCTATGGCTACACCTTC. It encodes CASTPSGGAYGYTF.

In nucleotides, the CDR3 is TGTGCCAGCAGCTCCTGGCCAGGGACCTACGAGCAGTACTTC. This encodes CASSSWPGTYEQYF. The rearrangement joins TRBV7-9 to TRBJ2-7, with TRBD1 as a possible D gene (5 bases). CDR3 length equals 14 residues. Germline V gene lookup returns CDR1 SEHNR and CDR2 FQNEAQ (reference sequence). The V end lost 4 bases, the J end lost 2 bases, and 12 bases lay between the germline ends.

This clonotype has a count of ten or more. This chain's CDR3 is CASSLATGGQETQYF. As DNA, the CDR3 is TGTGCCAGCAGTTTAGCAACAGGGGGCCAAGAGACCCAGTACTTC. The V and J genes are TRBV12-3 or TRBV12-4 and TRBJ2-5; 8 bases match TRBD1. With 0 bases clipped from V and 1 base from J, the junction kept 1 base outside the gene matches. The CDR3 is 15 amino acids.

This clonotype turned up a few times. The chain employs TRBV19 and TRBJ2-1, with D perhaps TRBD1 (6 bases). The CDR3 runs to 18 residues. CDR1 is LNHDA and CDR2 is SQIVND in the germline V gene (reference sequence). The V end lost 5 bases, the J end lost 0 bases, and 20 bases lay between the germline ends. The CDR3 sequence: CASSDDRRPTSSYNEQFF. CDR3 DNA: TGTGCCAGTAGTGACGACAGGAGACCTACAAGCTCCTACAATGAGCAGTTCTTC.